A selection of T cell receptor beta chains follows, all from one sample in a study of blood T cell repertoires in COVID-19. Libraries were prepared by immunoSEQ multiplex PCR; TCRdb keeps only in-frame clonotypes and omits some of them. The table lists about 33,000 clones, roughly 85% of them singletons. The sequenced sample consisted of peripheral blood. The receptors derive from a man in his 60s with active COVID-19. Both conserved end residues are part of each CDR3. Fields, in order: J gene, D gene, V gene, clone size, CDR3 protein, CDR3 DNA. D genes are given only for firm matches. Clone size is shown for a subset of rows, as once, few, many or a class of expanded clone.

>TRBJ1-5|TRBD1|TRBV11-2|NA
CASSWTGVGQPQHF
TGTGCCAGCAGCTGGACAGGGGTGGGTCAGCCCCAGCATTTT
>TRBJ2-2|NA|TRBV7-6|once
CASRRLVLTGELFF
TGTGCCAGCAGAAGACTAGTACTCACCGGGGAGCTGTTTTTT
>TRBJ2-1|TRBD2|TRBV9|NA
CASSVDVRGLAGNEQFF
TGTGCCAGCAGCGTAGATGTCCGGGGACTAGCGGGAAATGAGCAGTTCTTC
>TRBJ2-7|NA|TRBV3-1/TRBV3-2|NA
CASSLRLDEQYF
TGTGCCAGCAGCCTACGTTTAGACGAGCAGTACTTC
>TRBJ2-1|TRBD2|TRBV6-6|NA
CASSGTSGRAEQFF
TGTGCCAGCAGTGGGACTAGCGGGAGGGCTGAGCAGTTCTTC
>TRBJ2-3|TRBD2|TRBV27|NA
CASSLSRRGSDTQYF
TGTGCCAGCAGTTTATCGAGGCGCGGGAGCGATACGCAGTATTTT
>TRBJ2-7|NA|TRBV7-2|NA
CASSLDRGFAYEQYF
TGTGCCAGCAGCTTAGATCGGGGGTTCGCCTACGAGCAGTACTTC
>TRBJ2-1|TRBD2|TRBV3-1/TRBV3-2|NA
CASSRREWDNEQFF
TGTGCCAGCAGCCGGCGGGAGTGGGACAATGAGCAGTTCTTC
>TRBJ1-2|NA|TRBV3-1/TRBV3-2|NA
CASSQNGNYGYTF
TGTGCCAGCAGCCAAAACGGGAACTATGGCTACACCTTC
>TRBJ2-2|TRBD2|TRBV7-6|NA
CASSLGEVGPSGPGELFF
TGTGCCAGCAGCTTAGGGGAGGTAGGGCCTAGCGGCCCCGGGGAGCTGTTTTTT
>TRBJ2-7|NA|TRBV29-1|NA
CSARQAYEQYF
TGCAGCGCCAGACAGGCCTACGAGCAGTACTTC
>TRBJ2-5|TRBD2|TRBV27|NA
CASRRAGGQETQYF
TGTGCCAGCCGTCGGGCGGGAGGGCAAGAGACCCAGTACTTC
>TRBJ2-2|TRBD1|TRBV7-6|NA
CASSSQTGGTGELFF
TGTGCCAGCAGCTCACAAACAGGGGGCACCGGGGAGCTGTTTTTT
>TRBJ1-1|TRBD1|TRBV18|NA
CASSVDRGPNMNTEAFF
TGTGCCAGCTCCGTGGACAGGGGCCCGAATATGAACACTGAAGCTTTCTTT
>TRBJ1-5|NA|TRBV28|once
CASSLIGASNQPQHF
TGTGCCAGCAGTTTAATAGGGGCTAGCAATCAGCCCCAGCATTTT
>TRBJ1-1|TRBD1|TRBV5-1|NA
CASSKRQGYAFF
TGCGCCAGCAGCAAACGACAGGGTTACGCTTTCTTT
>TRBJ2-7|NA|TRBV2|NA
CASRASEQYF
TGTGCCAGCAGGGCCAGCGAGCAGTACTTC
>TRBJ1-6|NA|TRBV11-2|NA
CASSLGMEGIHF
TGTGCCAGCAGCTTAGGGATGGAGGGCATCCACTTT
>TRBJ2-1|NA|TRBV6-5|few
CASRKETPEQFF
TGTGCCAGCAGGAAAGAGACTCCTGAGCAGTTCTTC
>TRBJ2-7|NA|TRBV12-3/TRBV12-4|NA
CASSFSYEQYF
TGTGCCAGCAGTTTTAGCTACGAGCAGTACTTC
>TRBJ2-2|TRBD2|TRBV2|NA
CASRAVRLAGDSGELFF
TGTGCCAGCAGGGCCGTGAGACTAGCGGGAGATAGCGGGGAGCTGTTTTTT
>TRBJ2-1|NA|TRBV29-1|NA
CSVDVVQQRREQFF
TGCAGCGTTGACGTCGTCCAACAGCGGCGGGAGCAGTTCTTC
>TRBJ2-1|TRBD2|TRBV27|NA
CASSFGLAGVSYNEQFF
TGTGCCAGCAGTTTCGGACTAGCGGGAGTCTCCTACAATGAGCAGTTCTTC
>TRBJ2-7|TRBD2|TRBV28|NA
CASSLSGLAGFEQYF
TGTGCCAGCAGTTTATCAGGACTAGCGGGATTCGAGCAGTACTTC